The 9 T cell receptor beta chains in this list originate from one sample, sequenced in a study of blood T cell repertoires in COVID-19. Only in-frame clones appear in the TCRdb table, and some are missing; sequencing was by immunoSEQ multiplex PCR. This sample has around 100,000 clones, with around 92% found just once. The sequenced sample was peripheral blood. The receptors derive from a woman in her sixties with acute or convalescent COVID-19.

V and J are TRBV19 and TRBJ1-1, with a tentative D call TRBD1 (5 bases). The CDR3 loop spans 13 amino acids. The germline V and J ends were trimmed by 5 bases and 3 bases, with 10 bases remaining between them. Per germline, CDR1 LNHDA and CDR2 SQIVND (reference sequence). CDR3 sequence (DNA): TGTGCCAGTAGTCAGGGCCCTTACACTGAAGCTTTCTTT. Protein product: CASSQGPYTEAFF.

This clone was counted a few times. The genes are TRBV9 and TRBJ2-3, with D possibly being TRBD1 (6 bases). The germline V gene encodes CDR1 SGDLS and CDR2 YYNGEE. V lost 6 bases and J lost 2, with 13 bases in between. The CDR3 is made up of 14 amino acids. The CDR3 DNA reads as TGTGCCAGCACCCGGGACACTTCCACAGATACGCAGTATTTT. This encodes CASTRDTSTDTQYF.

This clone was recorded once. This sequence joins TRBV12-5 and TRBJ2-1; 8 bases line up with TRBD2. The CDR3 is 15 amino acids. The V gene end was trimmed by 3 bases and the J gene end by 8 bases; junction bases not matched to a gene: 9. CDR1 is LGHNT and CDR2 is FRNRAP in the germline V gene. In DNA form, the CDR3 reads TGTGCTAGTGGTTTAGGGGCGGGAGGAGGCGATGAGCAGTTCTTC. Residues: CASGLGAGGGDEQFF.

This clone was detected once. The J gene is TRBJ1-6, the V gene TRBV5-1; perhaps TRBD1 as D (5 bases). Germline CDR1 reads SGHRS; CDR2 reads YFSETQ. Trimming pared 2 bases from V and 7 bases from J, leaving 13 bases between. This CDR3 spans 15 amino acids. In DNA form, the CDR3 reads TGCGCCAGCAGCTTAACTTCAGGGTCCAATTCACCCCTCCACTTT. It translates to CASSLTSGSNSPLHF.

The CDR3 protein is CASSLQDTNQPQHF. The CDR3 DNA follows: TGTGCCAGCAGCTTACAGGACACCAATCAGCCCCAGCATTTT. The chain employs TRBV7-8 and TRBJ1-5; D possibly corresponds to TRBD1 (5 bases). In germline, CDR1 is SGHVS, CDR2 FQNEAQ. The ends were cut back, 2 bases at V and 3 bases at J, with 8 bases in the middle. CDR3 length equals 14 residues.

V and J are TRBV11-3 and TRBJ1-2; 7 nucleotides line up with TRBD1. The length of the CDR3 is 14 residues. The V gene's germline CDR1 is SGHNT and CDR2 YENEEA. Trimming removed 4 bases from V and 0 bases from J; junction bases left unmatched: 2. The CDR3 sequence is CASSSGQSNYGYTF. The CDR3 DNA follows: TGTGCCAGCAGCTCGGGACAGTCTAACTATGGCTACACCTTC. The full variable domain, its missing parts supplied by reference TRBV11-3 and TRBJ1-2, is EAGVVQSPRYKIIEKKQPVAFWCNPISGHNTLYWYLQNLGQGPELLIRYENEEAVDDSQLPKDRFSAERLKGVDSTLKIQPAELGDSAVYLCASSSGQSNYGYTFGSGTRLTVV.

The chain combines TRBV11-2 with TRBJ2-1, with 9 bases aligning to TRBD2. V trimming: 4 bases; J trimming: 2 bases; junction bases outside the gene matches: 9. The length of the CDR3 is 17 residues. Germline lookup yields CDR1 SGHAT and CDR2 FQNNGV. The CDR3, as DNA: TGTGCCAGCAGCTCACCGGCGGGAGGGCTCCCCTACAATGAGCAGTTCTTC. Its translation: CASSSPAGGLPYNEQFF.

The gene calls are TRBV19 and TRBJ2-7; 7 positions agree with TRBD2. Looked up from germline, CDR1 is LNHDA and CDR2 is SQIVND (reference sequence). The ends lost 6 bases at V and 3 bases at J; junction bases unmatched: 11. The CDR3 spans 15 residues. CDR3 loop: CASRLTGGSGYEQYF. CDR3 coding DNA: TGTGCCAGTAGGCTAACGGGAGGATCTGGCTACGAGCAGTACTTC.

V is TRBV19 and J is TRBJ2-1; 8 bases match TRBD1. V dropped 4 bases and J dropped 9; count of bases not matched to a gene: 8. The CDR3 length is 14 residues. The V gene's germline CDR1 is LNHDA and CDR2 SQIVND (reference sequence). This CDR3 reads CASSRGTGGGEQFF. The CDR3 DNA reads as TGTGCCAGTAGTAGAGGGACAGGAGGGGGTGAGCAGTTCTTC.